Below, 26 T cell receptor beta chains from the same sample are listed, as sequenced in a study of T-cell memory formation after mild COVID-19. TCRdb re-called the 5' RACE reads with MiXCR, one entry per CDR3 protein. The table has 200,000 to 300,000 distinct CDR3 sequences, around 17% seen once. Material: PBMCs or a T cell subset sorted from them (not recorded which). The origin of the receptors is a man between 18 and 29 years old who had mild COVID-19 (a few samples of this study predate the infection). Cell type and time point are not known.

The J gene is TRBJ2-7, the V gene TRBV15; 7 bases align to TRBD2. This CDR3 region has 14 residues. In germline, CDR1 is LNHNV, CDR2 YYDKDF (reference sequence). The V gene end was trimmed by 1 base and the J gene end by 2 bases; junction bases not matched to a gene: 2. Here the CDR3 DNA reads TGTGCCACCAGCAGAGGACTAGCTGCCTACGAGCAGTACGTC. Its protein is CATSRGLAAYEQYV.

In this sample, this clonotype turned up a few times. V and J are TRBV2 and TRBJ2-1, with TRBD1 identical over 8 bases. The CDR3 totals 15 residues. J gave up 10 bases and V 0 bases, and 8 bases lay outside the gene matches. CDR1 is SNHLY, CDR2 FYNNEI, per germline. The CDR3 reads CASSEALPGGGEQFF. The CDR3 nucleotides are TGTGCCAGCAGTGAAGCATTACCAGGGGGCGGCGAGCAGTTCTTC. Combining the CDR3 with reference TRBV2 and TRBJ2-1 gives the whole variable domain EPEVTQTPSHQVTQMGQEVILRCVPISNHLYFYWYRQILGQKVEFLVSFYNNEISEKSEIFDDQFSVERPDGSNFTLKIRSTKLEDSAMYFCASSEALPGGGEQFFGPGTRLTVL.

This clonotype was seen a few times. The gene calls are TRBV7-2 and TRBJ2-1; TRBD1 matches at 7 bases. CDR1 and CDR2 from the germline V gene are SGHTA and FQGNSA. CDR3 length equals 14 residues. V lost 5 bases, J lost 4 bases, and 5 bases stayed unmatched. CDR3 DNA sequence: TGTGCCAGCAGCCCGGGACAGCCTTACAATGAGCAGTTCTTC. This sequence encodes CASSPGQPYNEQFF.

Only a few counts were recorded for this clonotype. The chain employs TRBV20-1 and TRBJ2-1, with 8 bases matching TRBD1. Trimming at V came to 1 base and at J to 6 bases, leaving 11 bases not matched to a gene. This CDR3 has 16 amino acids. CDR1 is DFQATT, CDR2 SNEGSKA, per germline (reference sequence). The CDR3 DNA reads as TGCAGTGCTAGAGGACCCGGACAGGGTCAGGGCAATGAGCAGTTCTTC. Amino acid sequence: CSARGPGQGQGNEQFF.

This chain connects TRBV6-2 or TRBV6-3 to TRBJ2-4; D tentatively reads TRBD1 or TRBD2 (5 bases each). Deletions cut 5 bases from V and 1 base from J, with 15 bases between. The CDR3 covers 16 residues. Germline V CDR1 and CDR2: MNHEY, SVGEGT. The CDR3: CASSGGGTAAKNIQYF. CDR3 in DNA: TGTGCCAGCAGTGGTGGGGGTACTGCGGCCAAAAACATTCAGTACTTC.

The gene calls are TRBV13 and TRBJ2-5, with no clear D. This CDR3 has 13 residues. Germline V gene data show CDR1 as PRHDT and CDR2 as FYEKMQ (reference sequence). V was trimmed by 1 base and J by 1 base, leaving 4 bases between them. This CDR3 is CASSLVSQETQYF. The CDR3 DNA reads TGTGCCAGCAGCTTAGTTTCCCAAGAGACCCAGTACTTC.

This clonotype occurred many times. V and J are TRBV5-1 and TRBJ2-1; TRBD2 agrees at 7 bases. Looked up from germline, CDR1 is SGHRS and CDR2 is YFSETQ. This CDR3 contains 14 residues. V shed 6 bases and J 5 bases; nucleotides not matched to a gene: 8. The CDR3 protein is CASILERGHNEQFF. The DNA of the CDR3 is TGCGCCAGCATCCTTGAGCGGGGCCACAATGAGCAGTTCTTC. Based on the CDR3 plus reference TRBV5-1 and TRBJ2-1, the full variable domain is KAGVTQTPRYLIKTRGQQVTLSCSPISGHRSVSWYQQTPGQGLQFLFEYFSETQRNKGNFPGRFSGRQFSNSRSEMNVSTLELGDSALYLCASILERGHNEQFFGPGTRLTVL.

This clonotype was seen a handful of times. This chain joins TRBV6-6 and TRBJ2-5; 9 bases map to TRBD2. Losses at the gene ends were 6 bases for V and 5 bases for J; bases not matched to a gene: 13. Germline V gene sequence: CDR1 MNHNY, CDR2 SVGAGI (reference sequence). The CDR3 is 16 amino acids. This CDR3 reads CASSLEGSSGGETQYF. CDR3 DNA sequence: TGTGCCAGCAGCCTAGAGGGTTCGAGCGGGGGGGAGACCCAGTACTTC.

This clonotype was observed at least ten times. This chain links TRBV5-1 with TRBJ2-1; no firm D call. Trimming removed 3 bases at V and 3 bases at J, with 4 bases between. The germline V gene encodes CDR1 SGHRS and CDR2 YFSETQ. CDR3 size: 12 residues. The CDR3 nucleotides read TGCGCCAGCAGCTCGGACTACAATGAGCAGTTCTTC. Its translation: CASSSDYNEQFF.

The chain carries TRBV20-1 and TRBJ2-7; D gene unclear. The CDR3 totals 11 residues. V lost 4 bases, J lost 3 bases, and 7 bases lay in between. CDR1 is DFQATT, CDR2 SNEGSKA, per germline (reference sequence). The CDR3 nucleotides are TGCAGTGCTATGACGAGCTACGAGCAGTACTTC. Residues: CSAMTSYEQYF.

CDR3 loop: CAISESINGELFF. CDR3 nucleotide sequence: TGTGCCATCAGTGAGTCGATTAACGGGGAGCTGTTTTTT. The chain carries TRBV10-3 and TRBJ2-2; D not certain. The CDR3 is 13 amino acids. V lost 0 bases and J 7 bases, leaving 6 bases between the germline ends. Germline CDR1 reads ENHRY; CDR2 reads SYGVKD.

The genes are TRBV11-2 and TRBJ2-3, with TRBD1 matching over 7 bases. The CDR3 runs to 16 residues. Germline lookup yields CDR1 SGHAT and CDR2 FQNNGV. J was trimmed by 5 bases and V by 4 bases; bases with no gene match: 12. CDR3 amino acids: CASSSLRVGGGDTQYF. In DNA form, the CDR3 reads TGTGCCAGCAGCTCGCTGAGGGTAGGGGGCGGAGATACGCAGTATTTT.

This rearrangement joins TRBV3-1 to TRBJ2-3, with 7 positions matching TRBD1. The V and J ends lost 3 bases and 7 bases, in that order; junction bases with no gene match: 10. CDR3 size: 15 residues. Germline loops: CDR1 LGHDT, CDR2 YNNKEL (reference sequence). For the CDR3, the DNA is TGTGCCAGCAGCCACCCGGTGACAGGGAAAAATACGCAGTATTTT. Amino acids: CASSHPVTGKNTQYF.

The chain couples TRBV7-8 to TRBJ1-4; possible D gene TRBD1, 6 bases. Germline V lookup: CDR1 SGHVS, CDR2 FQNEAQ. V was trimmed by 0 bases and J by 5 bases, leaving 7 bases between them. The CDR3 runs 14 residues. The chain's CDR3 is CASSLAGGNEKLFF. The CDR3 DNA reads as TGTGCCAGCAGCTTAGCGGGGGGCAATGAAAAACTGTTTTTT. The variable domain in full, completed from reference TRBV7-8 and TRBJ1-4, reads GAGVSQSPRYKVAKRGQDVALRCDPISGHVSLFWYQQALGQGPEFLTYFQNEAQLDKSGLPSDRFFAERPEGSVSTLKIQRTQQEDSAVYLCASSLAGGNEKLFFGSGTQLSVL.

V usage is TRBV7-9 and J usage is TRBJ2-5; TRBD1 or TRBD2 may be the D gene (5 bases each). The V end was cut by 5 bases, the J end by 3 bases, with 16 bases between. CDR1 is SEHNR and CDR2 is FQNEAQ in the germline V gene (reference sequence). This CDR3 contains 15 residues. In DNA form, the CDR3 reads TGTGCCAGCAGCAACCCCGGGACCGATAAAGAGACCCAGTACTTC. Encoded protein: CASSNPGTDKETQYF. The whole variable domain, filled in from reference TRBV7-9 and TRBJ2-5, reads DTGVSQNPRHKITKRGQNVTFRCDPISEHNRLYWYRQTLGQGPEFLTYFQNEAQLEKSRLLSDRFSAERPKGSFSTLEIQRTEQGDSAMYLCASSNPGTDKETQYFGPGTRLLVL.

This clonotype was seen a handful of times. The chain recombines TRBV20-1 with TRBJ1-5; D remains unclear. The V end lost 3 bases, the J end lost 5 bases, and 14 bases lay between the germline ends. CDR3 length: 14 amino acids. From germline, CDR1 is DFQATT and CDR2 SNEGSKA (reference sequence). The chain's CDR3 is CSASIFVGYQPQHF. CDR3 nucleotides: TGCAGTGCTAGTATTTTCGTGGGCTATCAGCCCCAGCATTTT.

There are a few counts of this clonotype. The rearrangement uses TRBV20-1 and TRBJ2-7, with TRBD2 matching 7 bases. The CDR3 runs 14 residues. V gave up 3 bases and J gave up 4 bases; unmatched junction bases: 9. Germline lookup yields CDR1 DFQATT and CDR2 SNEGSKA (reference sequence). The CDR3 DNA follows: TGCAGTGCTAGGGATCGAAGGGGAGGGTACGAGCAGTACTTC. This encodes CSARDRRGGYEQYF.

The V gene is TRBV18, the J gene TRBJ2-5; no definite D call. Trimming removed 0 bases from V and 5 bases from J, with 16 bases in between. The CDR3 sequence is 16 residues long. Germline CDR1 reads KGHSH; CDR2 reads LQKENI. The CDR3 protein is CASSPPTSAGRETQYF. The CDR3 bases are TGTGCCAGCTCACCACCGACATCCGCTGGAAGGGAGACCCAGTACTTC.

The J gene is TRBJ1-3, the V gene TRBV18; D is uncertain. The CDR3 totals 14 residues. With 5 bases removed from V and 0 bases from J, the gap between germline ends came to 8 bases. Germline V gene lookup returns CDR1 KGHSH and CDR2 LQKENI. CDR3 loop: CASSTRSSGNTIYF. Written as DNA, the CDR3 is TGTGCCAGCTCAACGAGGAGCTCTGGAAACACCATATATTTT.

The chain has TRBV12-3 or TRBV12-4 and TRBJ1-1, with a possible D match to TRBD1 (5 bases). CDR3 length: 14 residues. V gave up 7 bases and J gave up 3 bases, with 15 bases separating them. CDR3 bases: TGTGCCAGCATACTGGGGCTATTGGACACTGAAGCTTTCTTT. Residues: CASILGLLDTEAFF.

The chain employs TRBV7-9 and TRBJ2-7; D is ambiguous. The CDR3 runs to 14 residues. Germline assignment: CDR1 SEHNR and CDR2 FQNEAQ (reference sequence). Trimming removed 1 base at V and 8 bases at J, with 15 bases between. CDR3 coding DNA: TGTGCCAGCAGCTTAGTAGCAGCAGGAATGCAGCAGTACTTC. Protein sequence: CASSLVAAGMQQYF.

This clonotype has only a few counts. V is TRBV12-3 or TRBV12-4 and J is TRBJ2-1; 10 bases line up with TRBD1. The ends lost 7 bases at V and 9 bases at J; junction bases unmatched: 15. This CDR3 is 16 amino acids long. This CDR3 is CASTVSRQGALGEQFF. The DNA for the CDR3 is TGTGCCAGCACTGTGAGTCGACAGGGGGCGCTTGGTGAGCAGTTCTTC.

The J gene is TRBJ2-2, the V gene TRBV20-1; no clear D gene. CDR1 and CDR2 from the germline V gene are DFQATT and SNEGSKA (reference sequence). The V end lost 3 bases, the J end lost 4 bases, and 9 bases lay between the germline ends. The CDR3 runs to 13 residues. This CDR3 reads CSASFSGTGELFF. The CDR3 coding sequence is TGCAGTGCTAGTTTCAGTGGCACCGGGGAGCTGTTTTTT.

The CDR3 region has the DNA TGTGCCAGCAGTGACGGGATTCATCAGAGGGAGCAGTTCTTC. Translating gives CASSDGIHQREQFF. The rearrangement uses TRBV6-1 and TRBJ2-1; D is perhaps TRBD2 (5 bases). CDR1 is MNHNS, CDR2 SASEGT, per germline. This CDR3 is 14 amino acids long. Trimming removed 3 bases from V and 10 bases from J, with 16 bases in between.

The chain has TRBV6-6 and TRBJ2-6; D not resolved. With 7 bases removed from V and 1 base from J, the gap between germline ends came to 5 bases. CDR1 and CDR2 (germline): MNHNY, SVGAGI (reference sequence). The CDR3 length is 13 residues. Here the CDR3 DNA reads TGTGCCAGCATCCTTTCTGGGGCCAACGTCCTGACTTTC. Its translation: CASILSGANVLTF.

J is TRBJ1-5 and V is TRBV20-1; D gene uncertain. CDR1 and CDR2 from the germline V gene are DFQATT and SNEGSKA (reference sequence). CDR3 length: 16 amino acids. Trimming left V 0 bases short and J 2 bases short, with 14 bases between. The CDR3 protein is CSARDNEGWGNQPQHF. For the CDR3, the DNA is TGCAGTGCTAGAGATAACGAGGGTTGGGGCAATCAGCCCCAGCATTTT.